This passage covers 18 T cell receptor beta chains from one sample sequenced in a study of human T cells and chemical hapten exposure. TCRdb reanalysed the RACE reads using MiXCR and keeps one entry per CDR3 protein. The sample contains about 130,000 distinct CDR3 sequences, about 8.2% of which appear only once. Indicated time point: healthy volunteer bleed at 2 weeks. The starting material, unfractionated whole blood, was used for total RNA extraction. Input material: whole blood. These receptors all stem from a male donor in good health. Some clones in this sample may be carry-over from other donors' samples.

This clonotype came up a few times. The chain carries TRBV20-1 and TRBJ2-2; 12 bases map to TRBD2. The CDR3 is 18 amino acids. The germline V gene encodes CDR1 DFQATT and CDR2 SNEGSKA (reference sequence). The V and J ends lost 0 bases and 6 bases, in that order; junction bases with no gene match: 11. CDR3 region: CSARERLSSGRAAGELFF. CDR3 coding DNA: TGCAGTGCTAGAGAGCGACTCTCTAGCGGGAGGGCTGCCGGGGAGCTGTTTTTT.

This clonotype was seen ten or more times. The J gene is TRBJ2-6, the V gene TRBV11-2; D is undetermined. CDR1 and CDR2 (germline): SGHAT, FQNNGV. The CDR3 extends over 19 amino acids. Trimming stripped 4 bases from V and 0 bases from J, with 19 bases between. The CDR3 DNA reads TGTGCCAGCAGCTCAATTTTGGGTGTGAGAGACTCTGGGGCCAACGTCCTGACTTTC. Translation gives CASSSILGVRDSGANVLTF.

The genes are TRBV28 and TRBJ1-4; TRBD1 might be the D (5 bases). The V and J ends lost 4 bases and 6 bases respectively, with 15 bases between them. CDR3 length: 15 residues. The germline gives CDR1 MDHEN, CDR2 SYDVKM. The CDR3 here is CASSSPGRTDEKLFF. In nucleotides, the CDR3 is TGTGCCAGCAGTTCCCCGGGACGGACTGATGAAAAACTGTTTTTT.

This clonotype was seen repeatedly, ten times or more. The rearrangement links TRBV21-1 to TRBJ1-5; no DNA check was done on the table's D call, TRBD1. TRBV21-1 is a listed pseudogene. This CDR3 has 15 residues. The CDR3 nucleotides are TGTGCCAGCAGCAGTGACAGGGGGTGCAATCAGCCCCAGCATTTT. Translated: CASSSDRGCNQPQHF.

The chain recombines TRBV12-3 or TRBV12-4 with TRBJ2-1; 10 bases map to TRBD1. The CDR3 has 13 amino acids. The trim removed 6 bases at V and 7 bases at J, leaving 3 bases unmatched. The CDR3 sequence is CASRPDRGNEQFF. In nucleotides, the CDR3 is TGTGCCAGCAGGCCGGACAGGGGGAATGAGCAGTTCTTC.

About this clonotype: A clone one base away is much larger, so this may be a read error. The chain employs TRBV19 and TRBJ2-7; D is perhaps TRBD1 (5 bases). Germline V gene data show CDR1 as LNHDA and CDR2 as SQIVND (reference sequence). CDR3 length: 13 residues. With 4 bases removed from V and 5 bases from J, the gap between germline ends came to 12 bases. The CDR3: CASSTGRVHEQYF. In nucleotides, the CDR3 is TGTGCCAGTAGTACGGGCAGGGTCCACGAGCAGTACTTC.

The genes are TRBV4-2 and TRBJ1-1; 7 nucleotides match TRBD1. Germline values: CDR1 LGHNA, CDR2 YNFKEQ. V shed 0 bases and J 2 bases; nucleotides not matched to a gene: 9. The CDR3 loop spans 17 amino acids. CDR3 protein: CASSQDSGQRPNTEAFF. The CDR3 DNA is TGTGCCAGCAGCCAAGATTCGGGACAGAGACCTAACACTGAAGCTTTCTTT.

This clonotype was seen a few times. The chain has TRBV6-2 or TRBV6-3 and TRBJ1-2; no firm D call. V was trimmed by 2 bases and J by 3 bases, leaving 10 bases between them. This CDR3 comprises 14 residues. Germline-derived CDR1 and CDR2 are MNHEY and SVGEGT. The CDR3 DNA sequence: TGTGCCAGCAGTTACCAGGTGGAAGACTATGGCTACACCTTC. Translated, it gives CASSYQVEDYGYTF.

The chain couples TRBV4-3 to TRBJ1-1; no definite D call. The CDR3 extends over 15 amino acids. Germline V gene data show CDR1 as LGHNA and CDR2 as YSLEER. Trimming shortened V by 6 bases and J by 4 bases, and 18 bases separated the two germline ends. The CDR3 coding sequence is TGCGCCAGCAGTATCAGCACGGTAGTGGCCACTGAAGCTTTCTTT. Residues: CASSISTVVATEAFF.

The chain has TRBV5-1 and TRBJ2-3; TRBD2 matches at 11 bases. The germline gives CDR1 SGHRS, CDR2 YFSETQ. The CDR3 spans 17 residues. J gave up 3 bases and V 2 bases, and 8 bases lay outside the gene matches. CDR3 protein: CASSFGLAGGRTDTQYF. CDR3 in DNA: TGCGCCAGCAGCTTTGGATTAGCGGGAGGGCGGACAGATACGCAGTATTTT.

This clonotype was counted at least ten times. The V and J genes are TRBV25-1 and TRBJ2-5; possible D gene TRBD2, 5 bases. V lost 5 bases and J lost 2, with 9 bases in between. Germline CDR1 and CDR2: MGHDK and SYGVNS. The CDR3 is 13 residues long. CDR3 sequence: CASSRRVQETQYF. CDR3 nucleotide sequence: TGTGCCAGCAGTCGGCGGGTACAAGAGACCCAGTACTTC.

The sample holds a few counts of this clonotype. The junction differs from germline at one of its ends, possibly a read error. The V gene is TRBV29-1, the J gene TRBJ2-3, with D possibly TRBD2 on 5 matching bases. The CDR3 is 14 residues long. CDR1 is SQVTM and CDR2 is ANQGSEA in the germline V gene. CDR3 loop: CSIESGVGTDTQYF. In nucleotides, the CDR3 is TGCAGCATTGAATCCGGGGTGGGCACAGATACGCAGTATTTT.

This clonotype was detected ten times or more. The rearrangement uses TRBV6-2 or TRBV6-3 and TRBJ2-3; D is unclear. Trimming stripped 1 base from V and 2 bases from J, with 7 bases between. Germline assignment: CDR1 MNHEY and CDR2 SVGEGT. The CDR3 is made up of 14 amino acids. The CDR3 protein is CASSYLGITDTQYF. The DNA for the CDR3 is TGTGCCAGCAGTTACTTGGGGATCACAGATACGCAGTATTTT.

The table lists this clonotype with a few counts. V usage is TRBV20-1 and J usage is TRBJ1-2; D call uncertain. This CDR3 spans 13 amino acids. Germline CDR1 reads DFQATT; CDR2 reads SNEGSKA (reference sequence). Trimming took off 0 bases at V and 7 bases at J, with 12 bases between the two ends. The CDR3 bases are TGCAGTGCTAGAGATCGGCTTAGAGCTGGCTACACCTTC. Amino acid sequence: CSARDRLRAGYTF.

This clonotype was seen at least ten times. The V call is TRBV5-4, the J call TRBJ1-2; unclear D gene. V lost 0 bases to trimming and J lost 2 bases, with 17 bases between them. Germline CDR1 SGHNT, CDR2 YYREEE (reference sequence). CDR3 length equals 17 residues. CDR3: CASSLAGLGVENYGYTF. The CDR3 DNA reads TGTGCCAGCAGCTTGGCTGGGTTAGGAGTGGAGAACTATGGCTACACCTTC.

This clonotype was picked up many times. J is TRBJ1-2 and V is TRBV12-3 or TRBV12-4, with TRBD1 identical over 8 bases. CDR3 size: 14 residues. Trimming cost V 4 bases and J 4 bases; bases outside gene matches: 5. CDR3 sequence (DNA): TGTGCCAGCAGTTCGGACAGGGTGGCCTATGGCTACACCTTC. Its translation: CASSSDRVAYGYTF.

This clonotype was counted at least ten times. The chain carries TRBV12-3 or TRBV12-4 and TRBJ2-3; 7 positions agree with TRBD1. V lost 6 bases to trimming and J lost 0 bases; unmatched junction nucleotides: 3. CDR3 size: 14 residues. CDR3 protein: CASSPGQSTDTQYF. The CDR3 DNA sequence: TGTGCCAGCAGCCCGGGACAGAGCACAGATACGCAGTATTTT.

This clonotype has a count of ten or more. J is TRBJ2-7 and V is TRBV7-8; D gene unclear. Germline assignment: CDR1 SGHVS and CDR2 FQNEAQ. The ends were cut back, 5 bases at V and 2 bases at J, with 7 bases in the middle. The CDR3 loop spans 12 amino acids. CDR3 bases: TGTGCCAGCAGCCCTGACACCTACGAGCAGTACTTC. Amino acids: CASSPDTYEQYF.